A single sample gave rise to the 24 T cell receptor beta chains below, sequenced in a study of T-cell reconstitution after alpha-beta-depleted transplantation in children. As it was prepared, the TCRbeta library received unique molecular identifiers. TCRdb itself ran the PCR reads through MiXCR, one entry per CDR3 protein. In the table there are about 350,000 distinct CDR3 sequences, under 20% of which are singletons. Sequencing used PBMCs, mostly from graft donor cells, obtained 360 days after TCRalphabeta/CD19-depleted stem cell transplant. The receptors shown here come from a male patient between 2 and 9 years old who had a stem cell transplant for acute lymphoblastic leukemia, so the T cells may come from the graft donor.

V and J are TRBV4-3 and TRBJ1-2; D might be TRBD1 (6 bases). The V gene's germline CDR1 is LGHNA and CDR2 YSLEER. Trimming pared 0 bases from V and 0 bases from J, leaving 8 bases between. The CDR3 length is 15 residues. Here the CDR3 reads CASSQDRGANYGYTF. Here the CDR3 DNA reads TGCGCCAGCAGCCAAGACAGGGGAGCTAACTATGGCTACACCTTC.

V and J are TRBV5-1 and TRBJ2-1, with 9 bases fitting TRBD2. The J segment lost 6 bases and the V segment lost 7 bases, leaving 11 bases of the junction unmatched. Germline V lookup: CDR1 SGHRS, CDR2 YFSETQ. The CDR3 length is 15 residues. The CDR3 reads CASFERGARTNEQFF. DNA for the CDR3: TGCGCCAGCTTTGAGCGGGGGGCCCGCACCAATGAGCAGTTCTTC.

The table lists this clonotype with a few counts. The DNA for the CDR3 is TGTGCCAGCAGTGAGTGGACAGGCCCCCAAGAGACCCAGTACTTC. It translates to CASSEWTGPQETQYF. The chain employs TRBV2 and TRBJ2-5, with TRBD1 identical over 7 bases. Trimming at V came to 3 bases and at J to 1 base, leaving 5 bases not matched to a gene. This CDR3 is 15 amino acids long. Germline loops: CDR1 SNHLY, CDR2 FYNNEI.

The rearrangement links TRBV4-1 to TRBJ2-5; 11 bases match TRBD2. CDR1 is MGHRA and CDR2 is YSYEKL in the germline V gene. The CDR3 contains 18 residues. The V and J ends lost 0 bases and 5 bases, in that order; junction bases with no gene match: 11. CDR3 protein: CASSQDYALAGGGETQYF. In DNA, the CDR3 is TGCGCCAGCAGCCAAGATTATGCGCTAGCGGGAGGCGGGGAGACCCAGTACTTC.

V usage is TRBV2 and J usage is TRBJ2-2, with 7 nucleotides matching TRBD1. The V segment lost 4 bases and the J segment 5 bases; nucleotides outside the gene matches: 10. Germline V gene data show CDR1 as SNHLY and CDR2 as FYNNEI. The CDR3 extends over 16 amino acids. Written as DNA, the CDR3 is TGTGCCAGCAGTGGGTTAGGGGGCACAAATACCGGGGAGCTGTTTTTT. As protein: CASSGLGGTNTGELFF.

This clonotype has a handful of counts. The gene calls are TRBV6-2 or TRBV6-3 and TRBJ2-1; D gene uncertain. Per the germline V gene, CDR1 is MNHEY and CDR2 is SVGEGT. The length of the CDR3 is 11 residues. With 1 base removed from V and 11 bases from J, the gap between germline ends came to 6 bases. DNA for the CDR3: TGTGCCAGCAGTTACTTAAAGCAGCAGTTCTTC. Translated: CASSYLKQQFF.

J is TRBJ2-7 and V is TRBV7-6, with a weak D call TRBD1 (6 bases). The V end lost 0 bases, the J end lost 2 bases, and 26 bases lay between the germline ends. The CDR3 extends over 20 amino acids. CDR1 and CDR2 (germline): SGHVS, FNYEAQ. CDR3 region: CASSLAGSHWTAVIPYEQYF. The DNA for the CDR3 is TGTGCCAGCAGCTTAGCTGGATCCCATTGGACAGCCGTGATACCCTACGAGCAGTACTTC.

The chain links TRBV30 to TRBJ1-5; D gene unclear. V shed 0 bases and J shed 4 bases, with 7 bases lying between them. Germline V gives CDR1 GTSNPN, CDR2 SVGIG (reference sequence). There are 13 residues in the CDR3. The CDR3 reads CAWSVSQNQPQHF. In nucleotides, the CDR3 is TGTGCCTGGAGTGTGTCTCAGAATCAGCCCCAGCATTTT.

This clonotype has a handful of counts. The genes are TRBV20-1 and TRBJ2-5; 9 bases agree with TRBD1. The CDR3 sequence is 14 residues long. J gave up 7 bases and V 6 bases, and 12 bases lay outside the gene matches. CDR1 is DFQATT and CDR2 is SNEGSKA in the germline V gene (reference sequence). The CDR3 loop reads CSAPPGQGVGTQYF. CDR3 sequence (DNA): TGCAGTGCACCGCCGGGACAGGGTGTGGGGACCCAGTACTTC.

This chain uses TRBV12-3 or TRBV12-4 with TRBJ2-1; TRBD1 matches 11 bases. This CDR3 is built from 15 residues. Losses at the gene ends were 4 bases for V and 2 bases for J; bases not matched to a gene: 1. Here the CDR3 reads CASSWTGGTYNEQFF. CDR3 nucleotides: TGTGCCAGCAGTTGGACAGGGGGCACCTACAATGAGCAGTTCTTC.

CDR3 DNA: TGCGCCAGCAGTCCCGGGCCCGGACTAGCGGGGGCCTACGAGCAGTACTTC. Translating it yields CASSPGPGLAGAYEQYF. The genes are TRBV5-1 and TRBJ2-7; 13 positions match TRBD2. Germline lookup yields CDR1 SGHRS and CDR2 YFSETQ. The CDR3 covers 17 residues. V shed 5 bases, J shed 2 bases, and the junction held 10 bases outside the gene matches.

The CDR3 spells CASRPTGGVYNEQFF. CDR3 nucleotides: TGTGCCAGCAGACCGACAGGGGGGGTTTACAATGAGCAGTTCTTC. The J gene is TRBJ2-1, the V gene TRBV7-2; 9 bases are a match to TRBD1. The germline gives CDR1 SGHTA, CDR2 FQGNSA. CDR3 size: 15 residues. Losses at the gene ends were 6 bases for V and 4 bases for J; bases not matched to a gene: 7.

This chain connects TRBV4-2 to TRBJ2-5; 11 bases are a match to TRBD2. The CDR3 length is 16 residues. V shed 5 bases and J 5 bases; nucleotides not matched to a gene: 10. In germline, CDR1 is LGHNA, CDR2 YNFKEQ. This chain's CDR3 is CASSSGTSGGRETQYF. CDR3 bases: TGTGCCAGCAGCTCCGGGACTAGCGGAGGTCGGGAGACCCAGTACTTC.

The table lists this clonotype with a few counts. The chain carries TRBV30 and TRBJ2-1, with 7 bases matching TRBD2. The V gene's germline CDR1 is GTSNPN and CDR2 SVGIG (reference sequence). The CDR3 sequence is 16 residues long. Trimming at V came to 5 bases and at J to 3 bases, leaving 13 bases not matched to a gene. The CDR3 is CAWGPDGGSLYNEQFF. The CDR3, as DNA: TGTGCCTGGGGCCCCGACGGCGGGAGTCTCTACAATGAGCAGTTCTTC.

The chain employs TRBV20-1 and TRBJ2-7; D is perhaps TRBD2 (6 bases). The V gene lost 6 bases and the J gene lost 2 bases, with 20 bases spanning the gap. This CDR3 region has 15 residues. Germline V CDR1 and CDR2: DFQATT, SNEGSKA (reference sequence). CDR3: CSAEGTFQNPYEQYF. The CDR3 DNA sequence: TGCAGTGCGGAGGGGACCTTTCAAAATCCCTACGAGCAGTACTTC.

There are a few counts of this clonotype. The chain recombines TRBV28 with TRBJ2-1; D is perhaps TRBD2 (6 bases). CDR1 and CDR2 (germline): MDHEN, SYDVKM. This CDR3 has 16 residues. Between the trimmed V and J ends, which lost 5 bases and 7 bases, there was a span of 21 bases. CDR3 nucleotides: TGTGCCAGCAGTGCCACACTAGCATCGGTAGAAAATGAGCAGTTCTTC. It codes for CASSATLASVENEQFF.

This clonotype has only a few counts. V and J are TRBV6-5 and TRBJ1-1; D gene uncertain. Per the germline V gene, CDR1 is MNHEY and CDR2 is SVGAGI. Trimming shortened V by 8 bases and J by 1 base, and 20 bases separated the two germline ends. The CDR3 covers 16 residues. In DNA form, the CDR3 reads TGTGCCAGCCACCCATTGGGAGGACGGGGGAACACTGAAGCTTTCTTT. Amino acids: CASHPLGGRGNTEAFF.

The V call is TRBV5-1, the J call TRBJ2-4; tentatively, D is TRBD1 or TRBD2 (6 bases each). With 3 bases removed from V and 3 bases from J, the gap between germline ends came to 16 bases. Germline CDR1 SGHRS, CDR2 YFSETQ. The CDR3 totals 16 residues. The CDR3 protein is CASSSRGARDKNIQYF. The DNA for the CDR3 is TGCGCCAGCAGCTCTAGGGGGGCGAGGGACAAAAACATTCAGTACTTC. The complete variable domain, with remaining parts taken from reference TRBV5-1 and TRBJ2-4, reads KAGVTQTPRYLIKTRGQQVTLSCSPISGHRSVSWYQQTPGQGLQFLFEYFSETQRNKGNFPGRFSGRQFSNSRSEMNVSTLELGDSALYLCASSSRGARDKNIQYFGAGTRLSVL.

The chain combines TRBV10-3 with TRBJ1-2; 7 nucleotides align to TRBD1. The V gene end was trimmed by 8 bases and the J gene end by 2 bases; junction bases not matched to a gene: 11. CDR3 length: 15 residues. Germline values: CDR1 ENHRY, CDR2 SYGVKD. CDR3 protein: CAIRPADRANYGYTF. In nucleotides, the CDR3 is TGTGCCATCCGTCCCGCCGACAGGGCGAACTATGGCTACACCTTC.

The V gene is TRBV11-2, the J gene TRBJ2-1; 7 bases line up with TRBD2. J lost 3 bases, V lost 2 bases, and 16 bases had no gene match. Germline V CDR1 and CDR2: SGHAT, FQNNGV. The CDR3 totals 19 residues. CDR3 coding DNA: TGTGCCAGCAGCTTAAGGTCCACCATGAGGTGGGGGGGCTACAATGAGCAGTTCTTC. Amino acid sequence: CASSLRSTMRWGGYNEQFF.

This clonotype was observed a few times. This CDR3 reads CASSLAVDSQPIYEQYF. CDR3 DNA: TGTGCCAGCAGCTTAGCGGTGGACAGCCAACCCATCTACGAGCAGTACTTC. The rearrangement uses TRBV7-2 and TRBJ2-7, with D possibly TRBD1 on 6 matching bases. Germline CDR1 SGHTA, CDR2 FQGNSA. Trimming removed 0 bases at V and 3 bases at J, with 18 bases between. The length of the CDR3 is 17 residues.

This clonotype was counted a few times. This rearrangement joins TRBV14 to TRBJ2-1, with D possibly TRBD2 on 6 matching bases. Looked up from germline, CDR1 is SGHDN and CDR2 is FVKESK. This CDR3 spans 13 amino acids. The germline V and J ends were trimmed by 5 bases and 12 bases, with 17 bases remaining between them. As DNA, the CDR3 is TGTGCCAGCAGCTCGCGGATGGGTAGCGGGCAGTTCTTC. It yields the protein CASSSRMGSGQFF.

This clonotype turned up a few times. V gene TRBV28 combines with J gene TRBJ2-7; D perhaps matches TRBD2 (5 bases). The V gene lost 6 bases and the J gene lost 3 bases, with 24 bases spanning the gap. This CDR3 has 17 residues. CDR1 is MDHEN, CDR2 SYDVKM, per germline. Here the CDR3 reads CASSGVTGLRSFYEQYF. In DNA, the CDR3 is TGTGCCAGCAGCGGGGTAACTGGGTTGCGGAGTTTCTACGAGCAGTACTTC.

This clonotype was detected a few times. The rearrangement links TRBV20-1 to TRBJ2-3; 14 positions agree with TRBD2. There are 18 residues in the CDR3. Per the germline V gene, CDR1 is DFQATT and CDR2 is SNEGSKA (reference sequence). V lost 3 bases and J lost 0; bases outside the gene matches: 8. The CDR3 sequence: CSASRVGTSGRSTDTQYF. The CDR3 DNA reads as TGCAGTGCTAGCCGAGTCGGGACTAGCGGGAGAAGCACAGATACGCAGTATTTT.